Described below is a single TCR beta chain sequence and its context. These data come from a study of control samples from healthy donors and cancer patients. The CDR3 is made up of 16 amino acids. V was pared by 0 bases and J by 0 bases, with 9 bases between. Germline V gene data show CDR1 as SNHLY and CDR2 as FYNNEI. The repertoire was sequenced with immunoSEQ multiplex PCR; TCRdb's copy has only in-frame clones and lacks some. The sample table sets out roughly 200,000 clones. This TCR came from a woman in her twenties or thirties in good health. The rearrangement joins TRBV2 to TRBJ1-3; D remains unclear. Sequencing used blood. Here the CDR3 DNA reads TGTGCCAGCAGTGAAGCCACGACTCTCTCTGGAAACACCATATATTTT. Translated, it gives CASSEATTLSGNTIYF.